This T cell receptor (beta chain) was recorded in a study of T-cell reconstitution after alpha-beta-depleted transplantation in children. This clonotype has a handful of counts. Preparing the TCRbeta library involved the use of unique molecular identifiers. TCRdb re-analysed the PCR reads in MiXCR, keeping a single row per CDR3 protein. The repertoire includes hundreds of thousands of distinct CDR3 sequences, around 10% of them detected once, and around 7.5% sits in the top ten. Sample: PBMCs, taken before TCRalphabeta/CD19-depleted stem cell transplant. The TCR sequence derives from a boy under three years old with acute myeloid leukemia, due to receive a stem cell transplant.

CDR3 loop: CASSPTGLAGGEQYF. CDR3 in DNA: TGTGCCAGCAGCCCCACGGGACTAGCGGGAGGCGAGCAGTACTTC. The gene calls are TRBV7-2 and TRBJ2-7, with TRBD2 matching 15 bases. This CDR3 contains 15 residues. The V gene's germline CDR1 is SGHTA and CDR2 FQGNSA. Losses at the gene ends were 5 bases for V and 6 bases for J; bases not matched to a gene: 5.